This TCR beta chain was identified in a study of PD-L1 blockade in urothelial cancer. Study-level background: Patients commenced atezolizumab in about 2014, and it was given at 1,200 mg intravenously every 3 weeks.

Noted time point: peripheral blood 6 weeks after treatment start. The data were produced by immunoSEQ multiplex PCR, yet TCRdb's version contains in-frame clones alone and is incomplete. The data show approximately 93,000 clones, 83% seen once. Between the trimmed V and J ends, which lost 2 bases and 8 bases, there was a span of 20 bases. CDR3 length equals 16 residues. Germline CDR1 and CDR2: SGHDT and YYEEEE. The genes are TRBV5-6 and TRBJ2-4; a weak D match, TRBD2 (6 bases). This receptor was obtained from a man in his sixties or seventies with urothelial cancer. The source material was PBMCs, sampled around atezolizumab (anti-PD-L1) treatment. The CDR3 sequence is CASSLGGGMSGDIQYF. CDR3 in DNA: TGTGCCAGCAGCTTAGGTGGAGGGATGAGTGGGGACATTCAGTACTTC. Based on the CDR3 plus reference TRBV5-6 and TRBJ2-4, the full variable domain is DAGVTQSPTHLIKTRGQQVTLRCSPKSGHDTVSWYQQALGQGPQFIFQYYEEEERQRGNFPDRFSGHQFPNYSSELNVNALLLGDSALYLCASSLGGGMSGDIQYFGAGTRLSVL.